Given below is one TCR beta chain in context. The data are from a study of blood T cell repertoires in COVID-19. Study in general: T cells, B-cell-depleted T cells, or PBMCs supplied cDNA or gDNA.

V was pared by 2 bases and J by 6 bases, with 7 bases of the junction left unmatched. The CDR3 length is 16 residues. Germline V lookup: CDR1 MDHEN, CDR2 SYDVKM. In the source study's methods: Quantification of nucleated cells was approximated via reference gene primer amplification. Here immunoSEQ multiplex PCR was the method, and the copy in TCRdb shows in-frame clones only, minus some. D and trimming were read from the DNA, whereas the V and J calls and clone size are those reported in that table. Of under 300,000 clones listed, approximately 79% are singletons. The sequencing input was peripheral blood. The V gene is TRBV28, the J gene TRBJ2-1, with 10 bases matching TRBD2. The clonotype originates from an elderly woman with active or convalescent COVID-19. This chain's CDR3 is CASSLVTASGSNEQFF. In DNA form, the CDR3 reads TGTGCCAGCAGTTTAGTGACGGCTAGCGGGAGCAATGAGCAGTTCTTC.